One sample yielded the 3 T cell receptor beta chains listed below, sequenced in a study of T cell responses to AZD1222 COVID-19 vaccine. Method: immunoSEQ multiplex PCR; TCRdb's copy keeps in-frame clones and lacks some. The data hold about 160,000 clones, with about 91% observed a single time. Sequenced here: peripheral blood, sampled on day 0 of MenACWY control vaccination. The origin of the receptors is an adult in good health.

V and J are TRBV9 and TRBJ2-1; D gene uncertain. Looked up from germline, CDR1 is SGDLS and CDR2 is YYNGEE. This CDR3 spans 11 amino acids. V was clipped by 2 bases and J by 9 bases, with 6 bases between them. The CDR3: CASSVKAEQFF. The CDR3 nucleotides read TGTGCCAGCAGCGTGAAGGCTGAGCAGTTCTTC.

The chain is built from TRBV7-3 and TRBJ2-5; 7 bases agree with TRBD1. CDR1 SGHTA and CDR2 FQGTGA come from the germline V gene. The CDR3 loop spans 14 amino acids. The junction had 3 bases not matched to a gene; V was cut back by 4 bases and J by 1 base. Here the CDR3 reads CASSSGQVQETQYF. The CDR3 region has the DNA TGTGCCAGCAGCTCTGGACAGGTCCAAGAGACCCAGTACTTC.

The chain is built from TRBV2 and TRBJ2-1; D gene uncertain. Germline values: CDR1 SNHLY, CDR2 FYNNEI. This CDR3 contains 11 residues. V dropped 1 base and J dropped 8 bases, with 3 bases sitting between them. The CDR3 nucleotides read TGTGCCAGCAGTGAAGTGGATGAGCAGTTCTTC. Translating it yields CASSEVDEQFF.